This T cell receptor (beta chain) originates from a study of shared clonotypes between healthy human individuals. The CDR3 is made up of 16 amino acids. V was shortened by 4 bases and J by 2 bases, with 17 bases between the two germline ends. The germline gives CDR1 ENHRY, CDR2 SYGVKD. TCRdb's copy holds only in-frame clones and misses some; the assay was immunoSEQ multiplex PCR. The sample contains about 1.5 million clones, 98% of which appear only once. Recent vaccinations or acute infections were absent in the healthy HIV-negative adult donors. Study-wide points: A few donors had 5% to 6.5% of their naive CD4 clonotypes in common. An expected dependence of interdonor clonotype sharing on sequencing depth was noted.

As to this clone: Its target is not known.

This clonotype was obtained from a man aged 30-40 years in good health. This chain uses TRBV10-3 with TRBJ1-1; tentatively, D is TRBD1 (6 bases). The specimen was naive CD4+ T cells sorted from blood. Stated subset: CD45RA+ positively selected. CDR3 amino acids: CAISGRIKTGNTEAFF. CDR3 DNA sequence: TGTGCCATCAGTGGCCGGATTAAGACAGGTAACACTGAAGCTTTCTTT.